This T cell receptor (beta chain) was captured by sequencing in a study of blood T cell repertoires in COVID-19. The overall study: Sites across the United States, Italy and Spain contributed samples from acute and convalescent COVID-19.

Sequenced by immunoSEQ multiplex PCR; TCRdb stores in-frame clones only, minus some. The table records about 180,000 clones, about 90% of them present only once. Germline values: CDR1 KGHSH, CDR2 LQKENI. The CDR3 is 15 residues long. Trimming stripped 1 base from V and 3 bases from J, with 12 bases between. This clone was recorded once. Sequencing was performed on PBMCs or T cells enriched from blood (not recorded which). This clonotype originated in a human donor with acute COVID-19. The donor label of this sample is uncertain. This rearrangement joins TRBV18 to TRBJ1-2; D is ambiguous. CDR3 in DNA: TGTGCCAGCTCACCACGGGCCAGCCCCGACTATGGCTACACCTTC. Translating gives CASSPRASPDYGYTF.